The clone carrying this T cell receptor (beta chain) was found a few times. This specimen comes from a study of blood T cell repertoires in COVID-19. CDR1 is GTSNPN, CDR2 SVGIG, per germline (reference sequence). This CDR3 has 16 residues. The V and J ends lost 0 bases and 2 bases respectively, with 16 bases between them. Per the original data handling: Amplification with reference gene primers provided the estimates of nucleated cell counts. Assay used: immunoSEQ multiplex PCR; TCRdb lists only in-frame clones, some missing. That table furnishes V, J and clone size, whereas the DNA furnished D and trimming. This sample has approximately 10,000 clones, with about 80% found just once.

The receptor was derived from a human donor in a cohort sampled during active COVID-19. Specimen: peripheral blood. The rearrangement uses TRBV30 and TRBJ1-2; weak D call: TRBD1 (5 bases). The CDR3 nucleotides read TGTGCCTGGAGTGTACGACTAGGGGCCGGAAACTATGGCTACACCTTC. Its translation is CAWSVRLGAGNYGYTF.